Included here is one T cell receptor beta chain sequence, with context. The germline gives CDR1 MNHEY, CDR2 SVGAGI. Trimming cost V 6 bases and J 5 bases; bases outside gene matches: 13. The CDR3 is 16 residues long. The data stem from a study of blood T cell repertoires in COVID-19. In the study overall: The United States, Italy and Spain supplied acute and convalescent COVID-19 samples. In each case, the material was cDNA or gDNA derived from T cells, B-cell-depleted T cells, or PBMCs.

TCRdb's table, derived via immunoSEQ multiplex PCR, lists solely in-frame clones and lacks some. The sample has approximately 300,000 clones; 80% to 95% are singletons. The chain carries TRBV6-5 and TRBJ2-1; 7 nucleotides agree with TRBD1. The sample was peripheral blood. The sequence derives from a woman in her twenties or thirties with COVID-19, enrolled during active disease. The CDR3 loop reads CASSYLLRDSHNEQFF. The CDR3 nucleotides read TGTGCCAGCAGCTACCTACTCCGGGACAGCCACAATGAGCAGTTCTTC.